The source of this T cell receptor (beta chain) is a study of technical replicates of blood from a few donors. Generated by immunoSEQ multiplex PCR, the TCRdb table keeps only in-frame clones and is missing some. The sample has 65,000 to 70,000 clones; 80% to 90% are singletons. Germline V gene sequence: CDR1 MNHEY, CDR2 SVGAGI. This CDR3 comprises 12 residues. Trimming left V 0 bases short and J 7 bases short, with 3 bases between. The sequenced sample consisted of PBMCs. The sequence was collected from a human donor in good health. Some clones in this sample may be carry-over from other donors' samples. This chain connects TRBV6-5 to TRBJ1-4; D ambiguous. CDR3 region: CASSYSREKLFF. The CDR3 DNA is TGTGCCAGCAGTTACTCCCGTGAAAAACTGTTTTTT.